Listed below are T cell receptor beta chains from one sample, sequenced in a study of shared clonotypes between healthy human individuals. Libraries were prepared by immunoSEQ multiplex PCR; TCRdb keeps only in-frame clonotypes and omits some of them. Of over a million clones listed, 96% are singletons. The sample was naive CD4+ T cells sorted from blood. Receptors originate from a man aged 30 to 39 in good health. Both conserved end residues are part of each CDR3. Fields, in order: CDR3 DNA, CDR3 protein, J gene, D gene, clone size, V gene. D genes are given only for firm matches. For some rows the clone size is stated as once, few or many, or as a class when expanded; others skip it.

TGCGCCAGCAGCTCCGACCCGGGACAGGGAACCTACGAGCAGTACTTC | CASSSDPGQGTYEQYF | TRBJ2-7 | TRBD1 | - | TRBV5-1
TGTGCCAGCAGCCAGGGACAGGGGTACACCGGGGAGCTGTTTTTT | CASSQGQGYTGELFF | TRBJ2-2 | TRBD1 | - | TRBV14
TGTGCCAGCAGCGTAGTATCGTCAGATACGCAGTATTTT | CASSVVSSDTQYF | TRBJ2-3 | - | - | TRBV9
TGCGCCAGCAGCTTGGGGGACAGGAATCAGCCCCAGCATTTT | CASSLGDRNQPQHF | TRBJ1-5 | TRBD1 | once | TRBV5-1
TGCAGCGTTGAAGAGGGACCCTACGAGCAGTACTTC | CSVEEGPYEQYF | TRBJ2-7 | - | - | TRBV29-1
TGCGCCAGCAGCCCGGGGACTATCGCCAATGAGCAGTTCTTC | CASSPGTIANEQFF | TRBJ2-1 | TRBD2 | few | TRBV5-1
TGCGCCAGCGGCCGGGACAGGATATTCTCCTACGAGCAGTACTTC | CASGRDRIFSYEQYF | TRBJ2-7 | TRBD1 | - | TRBV10-1
TGTGCCAGCAGCCCCACCGTCCCTACGTCCTACAATGAGCAGTTCTTC | CASSPTVPTSYNEQFF | TRBJ2-1 | - | - | TRBV9
TGCGCCAGCAGCTTGGCCGAAGTGGGGGGGACCCAGTACTTC | CASSLAEVGGTQYF | TRBJ2-5 | - | few | TRBV5-1
TGCGCCAGCAGCCCATCAGGGGTTTTCTATGGCTACACCTTC | CASSPSGVFYGYTF | TRBJ1-2 | - | - | TRBV4-1
TGTGCCAGCAGTGGAACTAGCGGAGTACACAATGAGCAGTTCTTC | CASSGTSGVHNEQFF | TRBJ2-1 | TRBD2 | - | TRBV6-1
TGTGCCAGCTCACCACGCCCAAAGAACACTGAAGCTTTCTTT | CASSPRPKNTEAFF | TRBJ1-1 | - | - | TRBV18
TGTGCCAGCAGCAAAGCGGGGGTTTTCTATGGCTACACCTTC | CASSKAGVFYGYTF | TRBJ1-2 | - | - | TRBV6-5
TGTGCCAGCAGTGTGCGGGATCAGCCCCAGCATTTT | CASSVRDQPQHF | TRBJ1-5 | - | - | TRBV6-1
TGTGCCAGCAGCAGTAATCAGGGGGCCTCTGGAAACACCATATATTTT | CASSSNQGASGNTIYF | TRBJ1-3 | TRBD1 | - | TRBV7-2
TGTGCCAGCCAACCGACGGGCGCTGGAAACACCATATATTTT | CASQPTGAGNTIYF | TRBJ1-3 | - | - | TRBV7-8
TGTGCCACCAGCGGAGGGGTAGACCCTATCTACGAGCAGTACTTC | CATSGGVDPIYEQYF | TRBJ2-7 | - | - | TRBV15
TGTGCCAGCAGCAAAGGGTCAGGGCAGGGCAATGAGCAGTTCTTC | CASSKGSGQGNEQFF | TRBJ2-1 | - | - | TRBV7-9
TGTGCCAGCAGCAAAGAGAGATTCCTAGCGGGTGCCTACAATGAGCAGTTCTTC | CASSKERFLAGAYNEQFF | TRBJ2-1 | - | - | TRBV21-1
TGTGCCAGCAGATGGGACAGGAATCAGCCCCAGCATTTT | CASRWDRNQPQHF | TRBJ1-5 | TRBD1 | - | TRBV6-1
TGTGCCAGTAGTACCAGGAACACCGGGGAGCTGTTTTTT | CASSTRNTGELFF | TRBJ2-2 | - | - | TRBV19
TGTGCCAGCAGCTCGGACACTGAAGCTTTCTTT | CASSSDTEAFF | TRBJ1-1 | - | - | TRBV7-2
TGCGCCAGCAGCCAGCCTCAGGGGAGGGGCTACGAGCAGTACTTC | CASSQPQGRGYEQYF | TRBJ2-7 | - | once | TRBV4-1
TGTGCCAGCAGCTTAAAGGGGATAAGTAGACAAGCCCCCCAAGAGACCCAGTACTTC | CASSLKGISRQAPQETQYF | TRBJ2-5 | - | - | TRBV7-2
TGTGCCAGCAGCCATCCCTTACTAGCGGGAGGGACATCCTACAATGAGCAGTTCTTC | CASSHPLLAGGTSYNEQFF | TRBJ2-1 | TRBD2 | - | TRBV14
TGTGCCAGCAGTTATGGGGCAGGAGGGAAAAACATTCAGTACTTC | CASSYGAGGKNIQYF | TRBJ2-4 | - | - | TRBV28
TGTGCCAGTAGCCCCGCTGGGGGACTAGCGGGACGGTACGAGCAGTACTTC | CASSPAGGLAGRYEQYF | TRBJ2-7 | TRBD2 | - | TRBV19
TGCGCCAGCAGCCCACAGGCCCCGCTGAACACTGAAGCTTTCTTT | CASSPQAPLNTEAFF | TRBJ1-1 | - | once | TRBV5-1
TGTGCCAGCAGTGAGGTACTAGCGGGAGCGAATGAGCAGTTCTTC | CASSEVLAGANEQFF | TRBJ2-1 | TRBD2 | once | TRBV25-1
TGTGCCAGCAGTGTGGACAGGGGGCTGGGTGAGCAGTTCTTC | CASSVDRGLGEQFF | TRBJ2-1 | TRBD1 | once | TRBV6-1
TGCGCCAGCAGCCAAGATCGAGGAGCAGGGGCAGAGACCCAGTACTTC | CASSQDRGAGAETQYF | TRBJ2-5 | - | - | TRBV4-1
TGTGCCAGCAGCTCGCTAGCGGGAGGGCCTAATACGCAGTATTTT | CASSSLAGGPNTQYF | TRBJ2-3 | TRBD2 | - | TRBV6-4
TGTGCCAGCAGCTTAGCCCCGCCATTACCCGAGCAGTACTTC | CASSLAPPLPEQYF | TRBJ2-7 | - | - | TRBV7-2
TGCAGCGTGGGGGACAGGAAGAGAGGCTATGGCTACACCTTC | CSVGDRKRGYGYTF | TRBJ1-2 | TRBD1 | - | TRBV29-1
TGTGCCAGCAGAAACCAAAACAGGGGGTGGACTGAAGCTTTCTTT | CASRNQNRGWTEAFF | TRBJ1-1 | TRBD1 | - | TRBV6-1
TGTGCCAGCAGTCAAATTGGGACTAGCGGCACCGGGGAGCTGTTTTTT | CASSQIGTSGTGELFF | TRBJ2-2 | TRBD2 | - | TRBV6-6
TGTGCCTGGAGTGCAGGGAACACTGAAGCTTTCTTT | CAWSAGNTEAFF | TRBJ1-1 | - | - | TRBV30
TGTGCCAGCTCACCAACCGGGGATAACACAGATACGCAGTATTTT | CASSPTGDNTDTQYF | TRBJ2-3 | - | - | TRBV18
TGTGCCTGGAGTCATGAGGGGGGAGTAAGCAATCAGCCCCAGCATTTT | CAWSHEGGVSNQPQHF | TRBJ1-5 | - | - | TRBV30
TGCGCCAGCACCCTCCCCGGGTCTGGGGCCAACGTCCTGACTTTC | CASTLPGSGANVLTF | TRBJ2-6 | - | - | TRBV10-2
TGCAGTGCTAGGGGTTCCGGCTACACCTTC | CSARGSGYTF | TRBJ1-2 | - | - | TRBV20-1
TGTGCCAGCAGCTTGGAGGCAGGAAAAGTTTACAATGAGCAGTTCTTC | CASSLEAGKVYNEQFF | TRBJ2-1 | - | - | TRBV5-4
TGCAGCTCCCAGGGGAGTCTAGCCATAGATACGCAGTATTTT | CSSQGSLAIDTQYF | TRBJ2-3 | - | few | TRBV29-1
TGCGCCAGCAGCCATTTTCGGGACAGCGGAAACACCATATATTTT | CASSHFRDSGNTIYF | TRBJ1-3 | TRBD1 | - | TRBV4-1
TGCAGCGTTCTCGGTCGGTTACAGGGGGCCGGGGAGCTGTTTTTT | CSVLGRLQGAGELFF | TRBJ2-2 | TRBD1 | - | TRBV29-1
TGTGCCACCAGCAGAGATATAGGTAGCGTCTACGAGCAGTACTTC | CATSRDIGSVYEQYF | TRBJ2-7 | - | - | TRBV15
TGTGCCAGCAGCTTGTCGGGGGTTTCGTTTTCCTACGAGCAGTACTTC | CASSLSGVSFSYEQYF | TRBJ2-7 | - | once | TRBV5-8
TGTGCCAGCAGTTTATTTTCTTGGGGTTCCGGGGAGACCCAGTACTTC | CASSLFSWGSGETQYF | TRBJ2-5 | - | - | TRBV28
TGTGCCAGCAGTTTATCCTTCCGGACATTCCAAGAGACCCAGTACTTC | CASSLSFRTFQETQYF | TRBJ2-5 | - | - | TRBV27
TGCGCCAGCAGCCAAGATCGGGGTTACGAGCAGTACTTC | CASSQDRGYEQYF | TRBJ2-7 | - | - | TRBV4-1
TGTGCCAGCAGCTTAGGAAGCTCATCCTACGAGCAGTACTTC | CASSLGSSSYEQYF | TRBJ2-7 | - | - | TRBV7-9
TGCGCCAGCAGTCCTAGTCGGCGAGAGACCCAGTACTTC | CASSPSRRETQYF | TRBJ2-5 | - | - | TRBV5-1
TGCGCCAGCAGCCTACAGGGAAACACCGGGGAGCTGTTTTTT | CASSLQGNTGELFF | TRBJ2-2 | - | - | TRBV5-1